The TCR beta chain described here comes from a study of T cells after yellow fever vaccination. Points on this clonotype: Its antigen is undetermined.

Study outcomes and limitations: In FACS-sorted repertoires, abundant clonotypes from the bulk population could appear as contaminants. Most clones from primary vaccination were detected again post-booster (roughly 96% CD4, about 88% CD8).

By 5'RACE template switching, TCR cDNA was produced, with a universal primer site and UMIs added in the process. TCRdb re-analysed the 5' RACE reads in MiXCR, keeping a single row per CDR3 protein. This table has around 500,000 distinct CDR3 sequences, around a fifth appearing once. V shed 6 bases and J shed 1 base, with 12 bases lying between them. CDR1 and CDR2 from the germline V gene are SNHLY and FYNNEI. The CDR3 consists of 14 residues. Sequencing was performed on PBMCs, taken roughly 23 days after the first yellow fever vaccination. This receptor was obtained from a man aged 18 to 30 who received the YFV17D yellow fever vaccine. This sequence joins TRBV2 and TRBJ2-5, with unresolved D. This CDR3 is CASSQEAFQETQYF. The DNA for the CDR3 is TGTGCCAGCAGCCAAGAGGCCTTCCAAGAGACCCAGTACTTC.